These T cell receptor beta chains were read from a single sample in a study of cytomegalovirus exposure and HLA in healthy donors. Data came from immunoSEQ multiplex PCR; TCRdb stores just in-frame clones and leaves some out. The table lists 160,000 or so clones, more than 80% of them singletons. Source material: PBMCs. These receptors came from a woman between 45 and 60 years old in good health and CMV-seronegative. Each CDR3 is given with its conserved first and last residue. The D gene is left open where the match is weak. Clone sizes are given selectively: once, few, many, or a class where the clone is expanded.

d_call	j_call	clone_size	v_call	cdr3_nt	cdr3_aa
NA	TRBJ2-1	NA	TRBV5-4	TGTGCCAGCAGCTTGGCTAACAGTAATGAGCAGTTCTTC	CASSLANSNEQFF
TRBD1	TRBJ1-1	NA	TRBV30	TGTGCCTGGAGGGGGACAGGTTTGAACACTGAAGCTTTCTTT	CAWRGTGLNTEAFF
TRBD1	TRBJ1-2	few	TRBV6-6	TGTGCCAGCAGTTACTCAGGACAGGGAGCGTGGGGCTACACCTTC	CASSYSGQGAWGYTF
TRBD1	TRBJ1-1	NA	TRBV19	TGTGCCAGTAGCCGACAGGGGGAAGCTGCATCTGCTTTCTTT	CASSRQGEAASAFF
NA	TRBJ2-2	NA	TRBV6-4	TGTGCCAGCAGCGCCGGGACAAACACCGGGGAGCTGTTTTTT	CASSAGTNTGELFF
TRBD2	TRBJ2-7	NA	TRBV4-2	TGTGCCAGCAGCCAAGATAGCGGGGGGGTTATCTACGAGCAGTACTTC	CASSQDSGGVIYEQYF
NA	TRBJ2-3	NA	TRBV13	TGTGCCAGCAGCTTAGGCCCGGACAGGGAGGGTCCAGATACGCAGTATTTT	CASSLGPDREGPDTQYF
TRBD1	TRBJ2-7	once	TRBV19	TGTGCCAGTAGTAACGCCGGGACAGGGGGCTACGAGCAGTACTTC	CASSNAGTGGYEQYF
TRBD1	TRBJ1-2	NA	TRBV7-9	TGTTCCAGCAGCCCCCGACAGGGTCATTATGGCTACACCTTC	CSSSPRQGHYGYTF
NA	TRBJ2-7	NA	TRBV2	TGTGCCAGCAATACCCCCGGGAGCTACGAGCAGTACTTC	CASNTPGSYEQYF
TRBD1	TRBJ2-4	NA	TRBV5-6	TGTGCCAGCAGCGGCCAGACAGGGAGCAAAAACATTCAGTACTTC	CASSGQTGSKNIQYF
NA	TRBJ1-1	NA	TRBV6-5	TGTGCCAGCAGGGGGGCAGGGTCAACTGAAGCTTTCTTT	CASRGAGSTEAFF
NA	TRBJ1-6	NA	TRBV28	TGTGCCAGCCAAGGGGGTGTGTCACCCCTCCACTTT	CASQGGVSPLHF
TRBD1	TRBJ2-7	NA	TRBV7-2	TGTGCCAGCAGCCCCAACAGGGGCGAGCAGTACTTC	CASSPNRGEQYF
NA	TRBJ1-1	NA	TRBV19	TGTGCCAGTAGTACCCCGACAGGGAACACTGAAGCTTTCTTT	CASSTPTGNTEAFF
NA	TRBJ1-1	NA	TRBV7-2	TGTGCCAGCGGGCTTTCGAACACTGAAGCTTTCTTT	CASGLSNTEAFF
TRBD1	TRBJ1-3	NA	TRBV7-6	TGTGCCAGCAGCCCCCGGGGGACAGGCTCTGGAAACACCATATATTTT	CASSPRGTGSGNTIYF
NA	TRBJ2-7	NA	TRBV7-9	TGTGCCAGCAGCTGGGGGCCGTACGAGCAGTACTTC	CASSWGPYEQYF
NA	TRBJ2-7	NA	TRBV27	TGTGCCAGCAAACCTAACAGGGGGGGGACCTACGAGCAGTACTTC	CASKPNRGGTYEQYF
NA	TRBJ2-7	NA	TRBV27	TGTGCCAGCATCAACGGCTACGAGCAGTACTTC	CASINGYEQYF
TRBD1	TRBJ1-2	NA	TRBV29-1	TGCAGCGTTGAGGCCCATCCGGGACAGTTAACTTTC	CSVEAHPGQLTF
TRBD1	TRBJ1-2	NA	TRBV9	TGTGCCAGCAGCCCCGGGGGACAGGGGGCTGTTGGCTACACCTTC	CASSPGGQGAVGYTF
NA	TRBJ1-4	NA	TRBV28	TGTGCCAGCAGTTCCACCAGCGAGGGAGAAAAACTGTTTTTT	CASSSTSEGEKLFF
NA	TRBJ2-2	NA	TRBV19	TGTGCCAGTAGTATCCGGACTATTAACACCGGGGAGCTGTTTTTT	CASSIRTINTGELFF
NA	TRBJ2-7	NA	TRBV2	TGTGCCAGCAGCGTCCGGGAGACAAACTCCTACGAGCAGTACTTC	CASSVRETNSYEQYF
NA	TRBJ1-1	NA	TRBV19	TGTGCCAGTACCGGGACATCGAACACTGAAGCTTTCTTT	CASTGTSNTEAFF
NA	TRBJ2-7	NA	TRBV5-1	TGCGCCAGCAGTCGTAGCGGAGCCGAGGCCTACGAGCAGTACTTC	CASSRSGAEAYEQYF
TRBD1	TRBJ1-2	NA	TRBV5-1	TGCGCCAGCAGACCCGACAGGGCTCGATCCTATGGCTACACCTTC	CASRPDRARSYGYTF
TRBD1	TRBJ1-1	once	TRBV14	TGTGCCAGCAGCCAAAGGACAGGGACCACTGAAGCTTTCTTT	CASSQRTGTTEAFF
NA	TRBJ1-4	NA	TRBV13	TGTGCCAGCAGCTTAGGCCTCCTTAATGAAAAACTGTTTTTT	CASSLGLLNEKLFF
NA	TRBJ2-7	NA	TRBV28	TGTGCCAGCAGTTCCGTACGCGACGAGCAGTACTTC	CASSSVRDEQYF
NA	TRBJ2-1	once	TRBV5-4	TGTGCCAGCAGTCTCCGACAGATAGCCTACAATGAGCAGTTCTTC	CASSLRQIAYNEQFF
NA	TRBJ2-7	NA	TRBV7-2	TGTGCCAGCAGCTCGAGACGGAGCTCCTACGAGCAGTACTTC	CASSSRRSSYEQYF
NA	TRBJ2-1	NA	TRBV29-1	TGCAGCGTTGAAGAAGCCCAGGGGATGGACAATGAGCAGTTCTTC	CSVEEAQGMDNEQFF
TRBD1	TRBJ2-1	NA	TRBV15	TGTGCCACCAGCCCACAGGGGCCTGAGCAGTTCTTC	CATSPQGPEQFF
NA	TRBJ2-7	NA	TRBV6-1	TGTGCCAGCGAGGGTATAACCTCCTACGAGCAGTACTTC	CASEGITSYEQYF
NA	TRBJ1-3	NA	TRBV5-6	TGTGCCAGCAGAATATCCGGGACAACTCATTTT	CASRISGTTHF
TRBD1	TRBJ1-1	NA	TRBV5-6	TGTGCCAGCGCGCCCCGGGACAGGGGAGGCACTGAAGCTTTCTTT	CASAPRDRGGTEAFF
NA	TRBJ2-1	NA	TRBV5-6	TGTGCCAGCAGCCTTATAGGGGATTACTACAATGAGCAGTTCTTC	CASSLIGDYYNEQFF
NA	TRBJ2-3	NA	TRBV5-6	TGTGCCAGCAGTGTGAACGGGGTTAGCACAGATACGCAGTATTTT	CASSVNGVSTDTQYF
NA	TRBJ2-3	NA	TRBV7-2	TGTGCCAGCAGCTTAGGCCGCGAACGCGGGAAGGATACGCAGTATTTT	CASSLGRERGKDTQYF
NA	TRBJ2-1	once	TRBV5-1	TGCGCCAGCAGCTTGGAACAGATGGGTCCCGATGAGCAGTTCTTC	CASSLEQMGPDEQFF
TRBD2	TRBJ2-1	NA	TRBV19	TGTGCCAGTAGTATTTTAGCGGGAGGGCCAATTGAGCAGTTCTTC	CASSILAGGPIEQFF
NA	TRBJ1-1	NA	TRBV7-3	TGTGCCAGCAGCTTGACAGGCCCAACTGAAGCTTTCTTT	CASSLTGPTEAFF
NA	TRBJ2-7	NA	TRBV30	TGTGCCTGGAGTGTTACAGGGCCCAACTACGAGCAGTACTTC	CAWSVTGPNYEQYF